This TCR beta chain is from a study of blood T cell repertoires in COVID-19. Study context: The United States, Italy and Spain supplied acute and convalescent COVID-19 samples. The analysed material was cDNA or gDNA that came from T cells, B-cell-depleted T cells, or PBMCs.

Per the authors' pipeline: Amplified reference gene primers provided the basis for estimating nucleated cell counts. Using immunoSEQ multiplex PCR, the repertoire was profiled, and TCRdb retains in-frame clones only, with some absent. V and J calls and clone size follow that table, whereas D and trimming were derived from the DNA. Among about 130,000 clones listed, around 85% were seen once. Trimming shortened V by 6 bases and J by 6 bases, and 14 bases separated the two germline ends. Germline V gene data show CDR1 as MNHEY and CDR2 as SVGEGT. The CDR3 is 13 residues long. The V gene is TRBV6-2 or TRBV6-3, the J gene TRBJ1-1; D might be TRBD1 (6 bases). Sequencing was performed on peripheral blood. This receptor was obtained from a human donor in a cohort sampled during active COVID-19. CDR3 DNA: TGTGCCAGCAGCCAACAGGGTACCGCTGAAGCTTTCTTT. Translation: CASSQQGTAEAFF.